Sequencing of this TCR beta chain was carried out in a study of shared clonotypes between healthy human individuals. Overall study findings and caveats: Rarefaction curves obtained for sorted subsets showed sequencing incomplete despite large depth. Larger estimated richness was generally seen in naive subsets than in memory subsets. Naive CD4 clonotypes were shared across several donors at about 5%.

Germline V gene lookup returns CDR1 MNHEY and CDR2 SVGAGI. The CDR3 length is 15 residues. J lost 9 bases, V lost 6 bases, and 10 bases had no gene match. As handled by the study authors: Filtering differed since immunoSEQ provided only junctions, with no quality scores. Here immunoSEQ multiplex PCR was the method, and the copy in TCRdb shows in-frame clones only, minus some. That table furnishes V, J and clone size, whereas the DNA furnished D and trimming. The sample comprises 1 million to 1.2 million clones, roughly 80% of which are singletons, and about 0.89% rests with the top ten. In the case of this clone: Its antigen is unidentified.

The source is a man aged 18 to 35 in good health. Some clones in this sample may be carry-over from other donors' samples. Sequencing was done on a sample of memory CD4+ T cells from PBMCs. Regarding subset: CD45RA-negative fraction. The J gene is TRBJ2-1, the V gene TRBV6-5, with TRBD2 matching 11 bases. The CDR3 sequence is CASRFTSGSKGEQFF. Written as DNA, the CDR3 is TGTGCCAGCAGGTTTACTAGCGGGAGCAAGGGTGAGCAGTTCTTC.